The clone carrying this T cell receptor beta chain was seen more than once but under ten times. Its antigen remains unidentified. The sample originates from a study of early T cells in non-severe SARS-CoV-2 infection. The overall study: Chains stayed unpaired after sequencing of bulk RNA from unsorted whole blood. Study-wide findings and caveats: Comparison of clonotypes with VDJdb favored anti-spike CD8 responses while missing private and CD4 specificities.

Individual cDNA molecules received unique molecular identifiers during library preparation. Via MiXCR, TCRdb re-called the 5' RACE reads, giving one row per CDR3 protein. The sample holds roughly 30,000 distinct CDR3 sequences, 6% to 7.5% seen once. Trimming cost V 0 bases and J 2 bases; bases outside gene matches: 6. CDR3 length: 16 amino acids. Germline values: CDR1 SGDLS, CDR2 YYNGEE. The chain has TRBV9 and TRBJ2-7; 9 positions agree with TRBD2. The input for sequencing was whole blood, taken at baseline. This receptor was identified in an adult who was a healthcare worker with PCR-confirmed SARS-CoV-2 infection or an uninfected control (not recorded which). CDR3 DNA sequence: TGTGCCAGCAGCGTAGCCGGGGCGGGAGGGCCCTACGAGCAGTACTTC. This encodes CASSVAGAGGPYEQYF.